Listed below are T cell receptor beta chains from one sample, sequenced in a study of beta chain features in type 1 diabetes. This table comes from immunoSEQ multiplex PCR, and its TCRdb copy is limited to in-frame clones, with some not included. The sample lists about 640,000 clones, roughly 12% occurring once. Input material: naive CD4+ T cells from blood. The receptors stem from a man under 40 with type 1 diabetes. Both conserved end residues are part of each CDR3. Fields, in order: CDR3 DNA, CDR3 protein, clone size, V gene, CDR3 length, D gene, J gene. The D gene is left open where the match is weak. Clone size, where shown, is once, few, many, or a class for clones that have expanded.

TGTGCCAGCAAGACAGGGGCGAGAGATACGCAGTATTTT | CASKTGARDTQYF | few | TRBV2 | 13 | TRBD1 | TRBJ2-3
TGCAGCGGAACTGCGCCCGGACGGTCTAGCACAGATACGCAGTATTTT | CSGTAPGRSSTDTQYF | - | TRBV29-1 | 16 | - | TRBJ2-3
TGTGCCAGCAGTTCCGGAGGCAGCCTTAAAAACATTCAGTACTTC | CASSSGGSLKNIQYF | - | TRBV6-5 | 15 | - | TRBJ2-4
TGTGCCAGCAGCGCCGACGGTGAGAACCCCCTCCACTTT | CASSADGENPLHF | - | TRBV9 | 13 | - | TRBJ1-6
TGTGCCAGCAGCGTCCGGACTAGCCAAACCGGGGAGCTGTTTTTT | CASSVRTSQTGELFF | - | TRBV4-2 | 15 | TRBD2 | TRBJ2-2
TGTGCCAGCAGTTATAGTACCGGGACTCCCGAGATTCAGTTCTTC | CASSYSTGTPEIQFF | - | TRBV6-5 | 15 | - | TRBJ2-1
TGTGCCAGCAGTCAACGTAAGGTAGACTATGGCTACACCTTC | CASSQRKVDYGYTF | few | TRBV2 | 14 | - | TRBJ1-2
TGTGCCAGCAGCTTAGTAGGCAACTATGGCTACACCTTC | CASSLVGNYGYTF | - | TRBV11-2 | 13 | - | TRBJ1-2
TGCAGCGTTGAAGTAGCAGGGGACTCCTACGAGCAGTACTTC | CSVEVAGDSYEQYF | few | TRBV29-1 | 14 | - | TRBJ2-7
TGTGCCAGCAGTTCCGACAGGGTAAGGGAGGGCACTGAAGCTTTCTTT | CASSSDRVREGTEAFF | few | TRBV6-5 | 16 | TRBD1 | TRBJ1-1
TGCGCCAGCAGCTTGGGTGTTTCGGGGTCCTACGAGCAGTACTTC | CASSLGVSGSYEQYF | - | TRBV5-1 | 15 | - | TRBJ2-7
TGTGCCAGCTCAACCTCCGATTTTGCCTACGAGCAGTACTTC | CASSTSDFAYEQYF | - | TRBV18 | 14 | - | TRBJ2-7
TGTGCCAGCAGCTCTACCGGGGAGCTGTTTTTT | CASSSTGELFF | - | TRBV7-9 | 11 | - | TRBJ2-2
TGTGCCAGCAGTGATTCAGCCGGGTGGAACATTCAGTACTTC | CASSDSAGWNIQYF | - | TRBV2 | 14 | - | TRBJ2-4
TGTGCCAGCTCACCGGGGAGGGACCCCTACGAGCAGTACTTC | CASSPGRDPYEQYF | few | TRBV18 | 14 | TRBD2 | TRBJ2-7
TGTGCCAGCAGCCAAGAGGCCACCCAGAACTATGGAAACACCATATATTTT | CASSQEATQNYGNTIYF | - | TRBV4-2 | 17 | - | TRBJ1-3
TGCAGCGTTGAAGATATTAGGAAAGAAGCTTTCTTT | CSVEDIRKEAFF | - | TRBV29-1 | 12 | - | TRBJ1-1
TGTGCCAGCAGCCTGATACAGGGGGCTAACTATGGCTACACCTTC | CASSLIQGANYGYTF | - | TRBV14 | 15 | TRBD1 | TRBJ1-2